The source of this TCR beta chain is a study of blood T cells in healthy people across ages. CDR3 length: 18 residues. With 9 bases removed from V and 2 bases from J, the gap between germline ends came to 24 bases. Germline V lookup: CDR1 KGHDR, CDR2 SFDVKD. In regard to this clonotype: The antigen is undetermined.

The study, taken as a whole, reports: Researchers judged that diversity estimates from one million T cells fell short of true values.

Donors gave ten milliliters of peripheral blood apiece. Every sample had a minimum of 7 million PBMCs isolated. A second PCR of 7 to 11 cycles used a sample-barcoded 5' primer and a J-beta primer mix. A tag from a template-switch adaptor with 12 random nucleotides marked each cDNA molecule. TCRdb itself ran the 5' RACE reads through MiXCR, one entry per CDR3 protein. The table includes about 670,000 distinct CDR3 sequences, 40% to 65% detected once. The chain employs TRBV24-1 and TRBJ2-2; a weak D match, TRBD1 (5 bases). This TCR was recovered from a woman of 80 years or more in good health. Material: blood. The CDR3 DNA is TGTGCCACCGCCCGCGAACAGAGCTGGGGCTCTAACACCGGGGAGCTGTTTTTT. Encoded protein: CATAREQSWGSNTGELFF.